Sequencing of this T cell receptor (beta chain) was carried out in a study of T-cell reconstitution after alpha-beta-depleted transplantation in children listed by TCRdb under 2016. Broadly, across the study: Using TCR repertoire profiling, the study followed T-cell immune reconstitution in a quantitative way in children after TCRalphabeta/CD19-depleted allogeneic hematopoietic cell transplantation. What the work shows at the level of the full study, not this receptor alone: The apparently early recovery of alphabetaT-cell counts about two months after transplant reportedly depended on only several hundred rapidly expanded clones that came from non-depleted graft cells. The high TCRbeta diversity at day 60 in some patients was ascribed to recipient T cells and intrathymic progenitors that had survived conditioning. Over the following months the frequencies of hyperexpanded clones went down, and after one year T-cell counts and TCRbeta diversity were mostly credited to newly produced T cells.

Library preparation used PCR. The instrument was an Illumina HiSeq 2500. Molecular barcoding was employed in the preparation of TCR libraries, with unique molecular identifiers being used to normalize TCRbeta repertoire quantification. The public reads were reprocessed in TCRdb via fastp at Q25 and MiXCR, keeping in-frame beta chains. When rows share a CDR3 protein, they turn into one entry using the most common DNA and genes. The sample data list a few hundred thousand distinct CDR3 sequences, and over 10% of these were observed just once. The ten largest clonotypes hold about 2.2% of the sample. The germline V gene supplies CDR1 SQVTM and CDR2 ANQGSEA. V lost 4 bases and J lost 0 bases; the stretch between them is 13 bases long. The CDR3 holds 16 amino acids from the cysteine to the phenylalanine. The CDR3 DNA has 48 bases and is translated from base 1. The treatment or condition label on this specimen signifies: allogeneic hematopoietic cell transplantation with graft depleted of TCRalphabeta T cells and CD19 B cells. TCRalphabeta/CD19-depleted allogeneic hematopoietic cell grafts were given to the transplant recipients, all of whom were children.

Worth noting for this clonotype: No antigen is known for it. It has no much larger one-base neighbor in the sample; base qualities were not kept.

The sequence derives from a male patient aged 10 to 17 who had a stem cell transplant for acute myeloid leukemia, so the T cells may come from the graft donor. The chain joins TRBV29-1 to TRBJ2-6, with the D gene uncertain. The starting material was PBMCs, mostly from graft donor cells, obtained 360 days after TCRalphabeta/CD19-depleted stem cell transplant. The nucleotide sequence reads TGCAGCGTTGGGGCTGATTTCCACTCTGGGGCCAACGTCCTGACTTTC. Its protein reads: CSVGADFHSGANVLTF.